These 22 T cell receptor beta chains were all obtained from the same sample, sequenced in a study of cytomegalovirus exposure and HLA in healthy donors. The primer mix had 60 Vbeta and 13 Jbeta primers. The repertoire was sequenced with immunoSEQ multiplex PCR; TCRdb's copy has only in-frame clones and lacks some. Here the sample spans roughly 220,000 clones, around 70% being singletons. Sample: PBMCs. These receptors originate from a man between 40 and 49 years old in good health and CMV-seropositive.

The chain uses TRBV7-2 and TRBJ2-7, with 8 bases identical to TRBD1. CDR1 is SGHTA and CDR2 is FQGNSA in the germline V gene. The CDR3 contains 14 residues. V trimming: 5 bases; J trimming: 1 base; junction bases outside the gene matches: 4. CDR3 loop: CASSPDRVSYEQYF. The DNA for the CDR3 is TGTGCCAGCAGCCCGGACAGGGTTTCCTACGAGCAGTACTTC.

The chain has TRBV13 and TRBJ1-5; a possible D gene is TRBD1 (6 bases). Germline V gives CDR1 PRHDT, CDR2 FYEKMQ (reference sequence). This CDR3 spans 14 amino acids. Trimming pared 3 bases from V and 4 bases from J, leaving 10 bases between. The CDR3 DNA sequence: TGTGCCAGCAGCTTCGGGGGGCCGAATCAGCCCCAGCATTTT. It translates to CASSFGGPNQPQHF.

This clone is a singleton in its sample. V and J are TRBV9 and TRBJ2-3, with D possibly TRBD2 on 7 matching bases. The V gene lost 0 bases and the J gene lost 2 bases, with 16 bases spanning the gap. Germline CDR1 reads SGDLS; CDR2 reads YYNGEE. The CDR3 has 17 residues. The CDR3 is CASSVGTGGLNTDTQYF. CDR3 coding DNA: TGTGCCAGCAGCGTAGGGACGGGGGGCCTCAACACAGATACGCAGTATTTT.

Only a few counts were recorded for this clone. The chain recombines TRBV19 with TRBJ1-5; D uncertain. V lost 5 bases, J lost 6 bases, and 11 bases lay in between. Germline CDR1 LNHDA, CDR2 SQIVND (reference sequence). The CDR3 length is 13 residues. The CDR3 protein is CASSVGVSQPQHF. DNA of the CDR3: TGTGCCAGTAGTGTGGGAGTTTCTCAGCCCCAGCATTTT. The complete variable domain, with remaining parts taken from reference TRBV19 and TRBJ1-5, reads DGGITQSPKYLFRKEGQNVTLSCEQNLNHDAMYWYRQDPGQGLRLIYYSQIVNDFQKGDIAEGYSVSREKKESFPLTVTSAQKNPTAFYLCASSVGVSQPQHFGDGTRLSIL.

The V and J genes are TRBV29-1 and TRBJ2-7; TRBD2 might be the D (5 bases). V was trimmed by 5 bases and J by 2 bases, leaving 19 bases between them. Germline V CDR1 and CDR2: SQVTM, ANQGSEA. The CDR3 is made up of 15 amino acids. CDR3: CSVRGSGKSPYEQYF. DNA for the CDR3: TGCAGCGTTCGAGGGTCAGGCAAAAGCCCCTACGAGCAGTACTTC.

The CDR3 sequence: CASRPGTSPNEQFF. For the CDR3, the DNA is TGTGCCAGCCGCCCCGGGACTAGCCCCAATGAGCAGTTCTTC. The rearrangement uses TRBV7-9 and TRBJ2-1; 9 positions agree with TRBD2. The germline V gene has CDR1 SEHNR and CDR2 FQNEAQ (reference sequence). Unmatched junction bases numbered 8, after V lost 8 bases and J lost 6 bases. This CDR3 has 14 amino acids.

The genes are TRBV5-4 and TRBJ2-1; TRBD2 matches at 7 bases. CDR1 is SGHNT and CDR2 is YYREEE in the germline V gene (reference sequence). The CDR3 length is 13 residues. V shed 2 bases, J shed 4 bases, and the junction held 0 bases outside the gene matches. The CDR3 nucleotides read TGTGCCAGCAGCTTCGGGGGGTACAATGAGCAGTTCTTC. This gives the protein CASSFGGYNEQFF. The complete variable domain, with remaining parts taken from reference TRBV5-4 and TRBJ2-1, reads ETGVTQSPTHLIKTRGQQVTLRCSSQSGHNTVSWYQQALGQGPQFIFQYYREEENGRGNFPPRFSGLQFPNYSSELNVNALELDDSALYLCASSFGGYNEQFFGPGTRLTVL.

Concerning this clone: The same CDR3 is also encoded by other DNA sequences in this sample. The rearrangement joins TRBV6-5 to TRBJ1-1, with no clear D. Trimming removed 7 bases at V and 2 bases at J, with 11 bases between. CDR3 length equals 13 residues. CDR1 is MNHEY and CDR2 is SVGAGI in the germline V gene. This CDR3 reads CASNRGLNTEAFF. The CDR3 DNA reads as TGTGCCAGCAATCGAGGACTTAACACTGAAGCTTTCTTT.

This clone appeared once. The chain links TRBV27 to TRBJ1-1, with 9 bases aligning to TRBD1. The CDR3 consists of 16 residues. The V gene's germline CDR1 is MNHEY and CDR2 SMNVEV (reference sequence). Germline trimming cut 5 bases from V and 1 base from J; bases unmatched to any gene: 8. The CDR3 protein is CASSTRPGQGNTEAFF. CDR3 bases: TGTGCCAGCAGTACCCGACCGGGACAGGGGAACACTGAAGCTTTCTTT.

The rearrangement uses TRBV6-6 and TRBJ1-2; possibly TRBD1 for D (6 bases). The germline V and J ends were trimmed by 0 bases and 4 bases, with 9 bases remaining between them. The CDR3 runs to 14 residues. CDR1 and CDR2 from the germline V gene are MNHNY and SVGAGI (reference sequence). The CDR3 region has the DNA TGTGCCAGCAGTTACTCCGGACAGTCCTATGGCTACACCTTC. Translation gives CASSYSGQSYGYTF.

The DNA of the CDR3 is TGTGCCAGCAGCTCGTCCCGGGACAGTTTTACTAGCAATCAGCCCCAGCATTTT. This translates into CASSSSRDSFTSNQPQHF. The chain carries TRBV7-8 and TRBJ1-5; 7 bases match TRBD1. The germline CDR1 and CDR2 sequences are SGHVS and FQNEAQ. The CDR3 spans 18 residues. Trimming removed 4 bases from V and 0 bases from J; junction bases left unmatched: 12. Complete variable domain (other parts from reference TRBV7-8 and TRBJ1-5): GAGVSQSPRYKVAKRGQDVALRCDPISGHVSLFWYQQALGQGPEFLTYFQNEAQLDKSGLPSDRFFAERPEGSVSTLKIQRTQQEDSAVYLCASSSSRDSFTSNQPQHFGDGTRLSIL.

The V gene is TRBV6-5, the J gene TRBJ1-2; D not resolved. Trimming shortened V by 5 bases and J by 4 bases, and 14 bases separated the two germline ends. The length of the CDR3 is 14 residues. Germline CDR1 reads MNHEY; CDR2 reads SVGAGI. CDR3 region: CASSESWTSYGYTF. The CDR3 coding sequence is TGTGCCAGCAGTGAATCGTGGACTTCCTATGGCTACACCTTC.

The chain combines TRBV5-1 with TRBJ2-3; the D gene is possibly TRBD1 (5 bases). The germline V gene encodes CDR1 SGHRS and CDR2 YFSETQ. The CDR3 runs 14 residues. V lost 7 bases and J lost 2, with 14 bases in between. The CDR3 bases are TGCGCCAGCGGTTCGCAGGGTTCCACAGATACGCAGTATTTT. As protein: CASGSQGSTDTQYF.

V is TRBV28 and J is TRBJ1-6; D is unclear. V was trimmed by 3 bases and J by 0 bases, leaving 21 bases between them. The CDR3 is 20 residues long. Germline V gene data show CDR1 as MDHEN and CDR2 as SYDVKM. CDR3 DNA: TGTGCCAGCAGTTTTATGTATGTTGGAGATCTGGACTCCTATAATTCACCCCTCCACTTT. It encodes CASSFMYVGDLDSYNSPLHF. Filled out from reference TRBV28 and TRBJ1-6, the complete variable domain reads DVKVTQSSRYLVKRTGEKVFLECVQDMDHENMFWYRQDPGLGLRLIYFSYDVKMKEKGDIPEGYSVSREKKERFSLILESASTNQTSMYLCASSFMYVGDLDSYNSPLHFGNGTRLTVT.

The chain uses TRBV7-6 and TRBJ2-5; TRBD1 matches at 7 bases. The V and J ends lost 3 bases and 5 bases, in that order; junction bases with no gene match: 12. The CDR3 is 16 amino acids. The germline V gene has CDR1 SGHVS and CDR2 FNYEAQ. The CDR3 here is CASSFLQGRTDETQYF. The CDR3 nucleotides read TGTGCCAGCAGCTTCCTACAGGGGCGAACTGATGAGACCCAGTACTTC. Complete variable domain (other parts from reference TRBV7-6 and TRBJ2-5): GAGVSQSPRYKVTKRGQDVALRCDPISGHVSLYWYRQALGQGPEFLTYFNYEAQQDKSGLPNDRFSAERPEGSISTLTIQRTEQRDSAMYRCASSFLQGRTDETQYFGPGTRLLVL.

The chain employs TRBV6-1 and TRBJ2-7, with D possibly TRBD1 on 6 matching bases. The V gene lost 6 bases and the J gene lost 6 bases, with 12 bases spanning the gap. CDR1 is MNHNS, CDR2 SASEGT, per germline. The CDR3 contains 12 residues. The CDR3 DNA reads TGTGCCAGCAGGGAACAGGGTTCCGAGCAGTACTTC. This encodes CASREQGSEQYF.

With regard to this clone: The same CDR3 arises from other DNA sequences in this sample as well. The chain combines TRBV29-1 with TRBJ2-3, with TRBD2 as a possible D gene (6 bases). CDR3 length: 13 amino acids. The germline V gene has CDR1 SQVTM and CDR2 ANQGSEA. Trimming took 3 bases from V and 2 from J, leaving 9 bases between them. In DNA form, the CDR3 reads TGCAGCGTTGAGGGGGGAGTCACAGATACGCAGTATTTT. Translated: CSVEGGVTDTQYF.

This clone was picked up a small number of times. This sequence joins TRBV7-9 and TRBJ1-1; tentative D call: TRBD1 (6 bases). Germline V gives CDR1 SEHNR, CDR2 FQNEAQ (reference sequence). Trimming left V 5 bases short and J 8 bases short, with 12 bases between. The CDR3 consists of 12 residues. The CDR3, as DNA: TGTGCCAGCAGCCGGACAGAACACGAAGCTTTCTTT. Amino acid sequence: CASSRTEHEAFF.

The V call is TRBV19, the J call TRBJ1-1; 7 nucleotides agree with TRBD1. Germline V lookup: CDR1 LNHDA, CDR2 SQIVND (reference sequence). With 5 bases clipped from V and 0 bases from J, the junction kept 9 bases outside the gene matches. The CDR3 is made up of 16 amino acids. The CDR3 DNA is TGTGCCAGTAGTCCCACAGGGGATGTTATGAACACTGAAGCTTTCTTT. It encodes CASSPTGDVMNTEAFF.

This clone has just one count. The chain joins TRBV27 to TRBJ2-4; D ambiguous. The ends were cut back, 0 bases at V and 0 bases at J, with 12 bases in the middle. CDR3 length equals 17 residues. Germline CDR1 reads MNHEY; CDR2 reads SMNVEV (reference sequence). CDR3 loop: CASSLSGRILAKNIQYF. In DNA form, the CDR3 reads TGTGCCAGCAGTTTATCCGGCAGGATCTTAGCCAAAAACATTCAGTACTTC.

This clone was seen only a few times. The chain is built from TRBV6-4 and TRBJ2-1, with 9 bases matching TRBD2. The CDR3 totals 13 residues. The germline V gene encodes CDR1 MRHNA and CDR2 SNTAGT. V shed 3 bases and J 14 bases; nucleotides not matched to a gene: 8. CDR3 DNA sequence: TGTGCCAGCAGTGAAGGCGGGGGGGCCAAAGAGTTCTTC. This encodes CASSEGGGAKEFF.

The chain couples TRBV5-1 to TRBJ1-4; unclear D gene. CDR1 SGHRS and CDR2 YFSETQ come from the germline V gene. V gave up 4 bases and J gave up 3 bases, with 13 bases separating them. The CDR3 spans 15 residues. CDR3 coding DNA: TGCGCCAGCAGCGACCAGGAACGTGCTAATGAAAAACTGTTTTTT. This translates into CASSDQERANEKLFF. Drawing the rest from reference TRBV5-1 and TRBJ1-4, the complete variable domain is KAGVTQTPRYLIKTRGQQVTLSCSPISGHRSVSWYQQTPGQGLQFLFEYFSETQRNKGNFPGRFSGRQFSNSRSEMNVSTLELGDSALYLCASSDQERANEKLFFGSGTQLSVL.